These 23 T cell receptor beta chains share one sample of origin, sequenced in a study of T cells in Graves' hyperthyroidism and ophthalmopathy. TCR beta CDR3 sequences were amplified from RNA transcripts. With the HTBI primer set, the TCR CDR3 went through a first round of RT-PCR. MiXCR, applied by TCRdb to the multiplex PCR reads, yields one record per CDR3 protein. The sample records approximately 500,000 distinct CDR3 sequences, just over 45% being singletons. The sample was peripheral blood or thyroid tissue (not recorded which). Receptors originate from a woman aged 18-29 years with Graves' hyperthyroidism.

At least ten counts were recorded for this clonotype. The gene calls are TRBV7-3 and TRBJ1-6, with no clear D. Germline V lookup: CDR1 SGHTA, CDR2 FQGTGA. V dropped 0 bases and J dropped 6 bases, with 9 bases sitting between them. CDR3 length: 15 amino acids. CDR3 sequence reads: CASSLTPFGNSPLHF. In DNA, the CDR3 is TGTGCCAGCAGCTTAACGCCCTTTGGTAATTCACCCCTCCACTTT.

This clonotype appeared a few times. This chain connects TRBV2 to TRBJ1-1, with D maybe TRBD1 (5 bases). The germline V gene has CDR1 SNHLY and CDR2 FYNNEI. The V end lost 8 bases, the J end lost 0 bases, and 28 bases lay between the germline ends. The CDR3 extends over 19 amino acids. The CDR3 nucleotides read TGTGCCAGCTCACCACCAGTCCAGGGACCCCGGCGAATGAACACTGAAGCTTTCTTT. This gives the protein CASSPPVQGPRRMNTEAFF. The whole variable domain, remainder taken from reference TRBV2 and TRBJ1-1, is EPEVTQTPSHQVTQMGQEVILRCVPISNHLYFYWYRQILGQKVEFLVSFYNNEISEKSEIFDDQFSVERPDGSNFTLKIRSTKLEDSAMYFCASSPPVQGPRRMNTEAFFGQGTRLTVV.

The chain employs TRBV29-1 and TRBJ2-1; a weak D match, TRBD1 (5 bases). The CDR3 is 14 residues long. Deletions cut 5 bases from V and 1 base from J, with 12 bases between. Germline-derived CDR1 and CDR2 are SQVTM and ANQGSEA. The CDR3 sequence is CSVTQGKSYNEQFF. In nucleotides, the CDR3 is TGCAGCGTTACTCAGGGTAAATCCTACAATGAGCAGTTCTTC.

The chain has TRBV20-1 and TRBJ1-5; D gene unclear. This CDR3 spans 13 amino acids. The germline CDR1 and CDR2 sequences are DFQATT and SNEGSKA (reference sequence). V was cut by 3 bases and J by 6 bases, with 12 bases left in between. Here the CDR3 reads CSASEARGQPQHF. The CDR3 DNA reads TGCAGTGCTAGTGAGGCGCGAGGTCAGCCCCAGCATTTT.

The chain joins TRBV5-1 to TRBJ2-7, with TRBD1 identical over 9 bases. The CDR3 covers 15 residues. After removal of 2 bases from V and 6 bases from J, the junction contained 9 bases not matched to a gene. Germline-derived CDR1 and CDR2 are SGHRS and YFSETQ. CDR3 amino acids: CASSFSGTGPLEQYF. CDR3 coding DNA: TGCGCCAGCAGCTTCTCCGGGACAGGGCCCCTCGAGCAGTACTTC.

In regard to this clonotype: In this CDR3 the conserved last residue, phenylalanine or tryptophan, is missing, so a read error is likely. CDR3 nucleotide sequence: TGTGCCTGGAGTGCCTCCCCAGGGGCCCACTCTGGGGCCAACGTCCTGACTTCC. Protein product: CAWSASPGAHSGANVLTS. This chain uses TRBV30 with TRBJ2-6, with D tentatively TRBD1 (6 bases). V lost 1 base to trimming and J lost 0 bases, with 16 bases between them. This CDR3 has 18 residues. The germline CDR1 and CDR2 sequences are GTSNPN and SVGIG (reference sequence).

This clonotype has a handful of counts. The genes are TRBV18 and TRBJ2-7, with unresolved D. The germline V and J ends were trimmed by 5 bases and 4 bases, with 12 bases remaining between them. The germline gives CDR1 KGHSH, CDR2 LQKENI. The CDR3 loop spans 13 amino acids. CDR3 in amino acids: CASSGPNEYEQYF. CDR3 nucleotide sequence: TGTGCCAGCTCAGGACCCAATGAATACGAGCAGTACTTC.

The rearrangement links TRBV7-9 to TRBJ2-1; tentatively, D is TRBD1 (5 bases). Germline values: CDR1 SEHNR, CDR2 FQNEAQ (reference sequence). CDR3 size: 15 residues. Deletions cut 4 bases from V and 7 bases from J, with 17 bases between. The DNA for the CDR3 is TGTGCCAGCAGCTCTATGATACAGGTGTGGAATGAGCAGTTCTTC. As protein: CASSSMIQVWNEQFF.

The sample holds many counts of this clonotype. The genes are TRBV19 and TRBJ1-1; maybe TRBD1 (6 bases). Deletions cut 0 bases from V and 10 bases from J, with 15 bases between. CDR1 is LNHDA, CDR2 SQIVND, per germline (reference sequence). This CDR3 is 14 amino acids long. The CDR3 reads CASSIDRGGRIAFF. The CDR3 bases are TGTGCCAGTAGTATAGATCGAGGGGGGCGCATAGCTTTCTTT.

This clonotype was found many times. The chain recombines TRBV6-6 with TRBJ1-6, with unresolved D. Trimming took 5 bases from V and 4 from J, leaving 9 bases between them. CDR1 and CDR2 from the germline V gene are MNHNY and SVGAGI (reference sequence). The CDR3 has 14 residues. CDR3 coding DNA: TGTGCCAGCAGTAACACGGATTATAATTCACCCCTCCACTTT. Encoded protein: CASSNTDYNSPLHF.

V gene TRBV29-1 combines with J gene TRBJ2-2, with 11 bases identical to TRBD2. This CDR3 comprises 14 residues. Germline V gene lookup returns CDR1 SQVTM and CDR2 ANQGSEA. Unmatched junction bases numbered 5, after V lost 6 bases and J lost 5 bases. In DNA form, the CDR3 reads TGCAGCGTGAGGGTAGCGGGAGGGACCGGGGAGCTGTTTTTT. Translated, it gives CSVRVAGGTGELFF.

This clonotype was seen at least ten times. This chain links TRBV24-1 with TRBJ2-2; a possible D gene is TRBD2 (5 bases). CDR1 is KGHDR and CDR2 is SFDVKD in the germline V gene. This CDR3 region has 16 residues. Trimming took 1 base from V and 0 from J, leaving 8 bases between them. In DNA, the CDR3 is TGTGCCACCAGTGATTTATGGACTCCGAACACCGGGGAGCTGTTTTTT. Translation gives CATSDLWTPNTGELFF.

As concerns this clonotype: A junction end diverges from the germline sequence, so it may reflect a read error. The V and J genes are TRBV5-1 and TRBJ2-5; the D is unclear. This CDR3 spans 10 amino acids. Germline V gene data show CDR1 as SGHRS and CDR2 as YFSETQ. This CDR3 is CASSPAAQYF. The CDR3 nucleotides are TGTGCCAGCAGCCCGGCGGCCCAGTACTTC.

This clonotype was counted many times. The chain has TRBV20-1 and TRBJ1-2, with a weak D call TRBD1 (5 bases). Germline lookup yields CDR1 DFQATT and CDR2 SNEGSKA (reference sequence). The CDR3 has 11 residues. V was trimmed by 4 bases and J by 7 bases, leaving 10 bases between them. The CDR3 region has the DNA TGCAGTGCTAAAAGGACAAGTGGCTACACCTTC. Translating gives CSAKRTSGYTF.

This clonotype came up a few times. The rearrangement uses TRBV5-1 and TRBJ2-7, with D possibly being TRBD1 (6 bases). V was shortened by 5 bases and J by 0 bases, with 18 bases between the two germline ends. Germline CDR1 is SGHRS and CDR2 is YFSETQ. There are 16 residues in the CDR3. As DNA, the CDR3 is TGCGCCAGCAGTAAGGAGGCCTGGACAGTCTCCTACGAGCAGTACTTC. It yields the protein CASSKEAWTVSYEQYF. The complete variable domain, with remaining parts taken from reference TRBV5-1 and TRBJ2-7, reads KAGVTQTPRYLIKTRGQQVTLSCSPISGHRSVSWYQQTPGQGLQFLFEYFSETQRNKGNFPGRFSGRQFSNSRSEMNVSTLELGDSALYLCASSKEAWTVSYEQYFGPGTRLTVT.

As regards this clonotype: The junction differs from germline at one of its ends, possibly a read error. This sequence joins TRBV15 and TRBJ1-5, with D maybe TRBD1 (6 bases). The CDR3 extends over 11 amino acids. Germline V gives CDR1 LNHNV, CDR2 YYDKDF (reference sequence). The CDR3 loop is CPTHREQPQHF. Written as DNA, the CDR3 is TGTCCCACCCACAGGGAACAGCCCCAGCATTTT.

The J gene is TRBJ1-5, the V gene TRBV24-1; D is possibly TRBD1 (5 bases). The CDR3 is 16 amino acids. V lost 7 bases and J 4 bases, leaving 19 bases between the germline ends. CDR1 KGHDR and CDR2 SFDVKD come from the germline V gene. CDR3 amino acids: CATSPRGGVANQPQHF. CDR3 nucleotide sequence: TGTGCCACCAGCCCCCGGGGAGGGGTGGCAAATCAGCCCCAGCATTTT.

The chain links TRBV10-3 to TRBJ2-7; TRBD1 agrees at 8 bases. Germline CDR1 and CDR2: ENHRY and SYGVKD. The CDR3 sequence is 15 residues long. V dropped 6 bases and J dropped 3; count of bases not matched to a gene: 10. The CDR3 sequence: CAISPSQGASYEQYF. In DNA form, the CDR3 reads TGTGCCATCAGCCCCAGTCAGGGGGCGAGCTACGAGCAGTACTTC.

The CDR3 reads CSARRDGGNTIYF. For the CDR3, the DNA is TGCAGTGCTAGAAGGGACGGTGGAAACACCATATATTTT. The chain recombines TRBV20-1 with TRBJ1-3, with D perhaps TRBD1 (5 bases). In germline, CDR1 is DFQATT, CDR2 SNEGSKA (reference sequence). The CDR3 runs to 13 residues. The V end was cut by 2 bases, the J end by 3 bases, with 8 bases between.

The chain recombines TRBV19 with TRBJ2-7; 7 nucleotides agree with TRBD2. The length of the CDR3 is 14 residues. Germline-derived CDR1 and CDR2 are LNHDA and SQIVND (reference sequence). Germline trimming cut 3 bases from V and 7 bases from J; bases unmatched to any gene: 9. The CDR3 coding sequence is TGTGCCAGTAGTATTGTAGGGGACTACAATGAGCAGTACTTC. Protein product: CASSIVGDYNEQYF.

Comment on this clonotype: A single base separates this from a much larger clone, so it may be a read error. The V call is TRBV27, the J call TRBJ2-7, with D possibly called TRBD1 or TRBD2 (5 bases each). This CDR3 contains 14 residues. In germline, CDR1 is MNHEY, CDR2 SMNVEV (reference sequence). The CDR3 here is CASLGSAGKYERYF. The CDR3 bases are TGTGCCAGCTTGGGGAGCGCAGGGAAATACGAGCGGTACTTC.

The CDR3 DNA reads TGCAGCGCCGGCGGGGGGGCTGACATGAACACCATATATTTT. This sequence encodes CSAGGGADMNTIYF. The V and J genes are TRBV29-1 and TRBJ1-3, with a possible D match to TRBD1 (6 bases). The CDR3 covers 14 residues. Germline-derived CDR1 and CDR2 are SQVTM and ANQGSEA. V was trimmed by 7 bases and J by 7 bases, leaving 20 bases between them.

The CDR3 bases are TGTGCCAGCAGCTTAGACAGGATGAATGAAGCTTTCTTT. Translated: CASSLDRMNEAFF. The V call is TRBV11-2, the J call TRBJ1-1; D is ambiguous. V was cut by 0 bases and J by 7 bases, with 9 bases left in between. Germline CDR1 is SGHAT and CDR2 is FQNNGV. The CDR3 consists of 13 residues.